A single sample gave rise to the 19 T cell receptor beta chains below, sequenced in a study of T cell responses to AZD1222 COVID-19 vaccine. TCRdb's table, derived via immunoSEQ multiplex PCR, lists solely in-frame clones and lacks some. The repertoire includes 100,000 to 150,000 clones, roughly nine tenths of them detected once, and 6.9% sits in the top ten. This material consisted of peripheral blood, taken on day 0 of AZD1222 vaccination. The receptors originated from an adult in good health.

The chain recombines TRBV5-1 with TRBJ2-4, with D maybe TRBD1 (7 bases). This CDR3 is built from 16 residues. Germline V gives CDR1 SGHRS, CDR2 YFSETQ. Trimming shortened V by 4 bases and J by 1 base, and 15 bases separated the two germline ends. This CDR3 reads CASSGGAGGAKNIQYF. As DNA, the CDR3 is TGCGCCAGCAGCGGAGGGGCAGGGGGTGCCAAAAACATTCAGTACTTC.

The V gene is TRBV7-8, the J gene TRBJ1-5; D is perhaps TRBD1 (5 bases). CDR3 size: 14 residues. CDR1 is SGHVS and CDR2 is FQNEAQ in the germline V gene. The germline V and J ends were trimmed by 1 base and 6 bases, with 10 bases remaining between them. This chain's CDR3 is CASSLGGGTQPQHF. The CDR3 nucleotides read TGTGCCAGCAGCTTAGGGGGGGGGACTCAGCCCCAGCATTTT.

V is TRBV11-2 and J is TRBJ2-2, with TRBD2 matching over 14 bases. This CDR3 comprises 17 residues. Germline V lookup: CDR1 SGHAT, CDR2 FQNNGV. Trimming cost V 4 bases and J 1 base; bases outside gene matches: 2. The CDR3: CASSWTSGGLNTGELFF. Here the CDR3 DNA reads TGTGCCAGCAGCTGGACTAGCGGGGGGCTGAACACCGGGGAGCTGTTTTTT.

As DNA, the CDR3 is TGTGCCAGCAGTTATCCCCCCAGCGGCGGGGAGCTGTTTTTT. Translated: CASSYPPSGGELFF. This chain connects TRBV6-5 to TRBJ2-2; the D gene is possibly TRBD2 (5 bases). V lost 3 bases, J lost 7 bases, and 12 bases lay in between. The CDR3 has 14 residues. CDR1 and CDR2 (germline): MNHEY, SVGAGI.

In this sample, this clone turned up a few times. The CDR3 nucleotides read TGTGCCAGCAAGCGGTCTAATGAAAAACTGTTTTTT. Translation gives CASKRSNEKLFF. This chain joins TRBV27 and TRBJ1-4; D is ambiguous. The CDR3 covers 12 residues. Trimming pared 7 bases from V and 3 bases from J, leaving 6 bases between. Germline V gene sequence: CDR1 MNHEY, CDR2 SMNVEV (reference sequence).

CDR3 sequence: CASSYREFNYGYTF. The CDR3 DNA is TGTGCCAGCAGTTATAGGGAGTTTAACTATGGCTACACCTTC. The chain couples TRBV6-5 to TRBJ1-2; D gene ambiguous. CDR3 length: 14 residues. The germline V gene has CDR1 MNHEY and CDR2 SVGAGI. V was cut by 3 bases and J by 1 base, with 9 bases left in between.

The chain joins TRBV28 to TRBJ1-5, with unresolved D. V was pared by 6 bases and J by 2 bases, with 5 bases between. Germline values: CDR1 MDHEN, CDR2 SYDVKM. The CDR3 length is 12 residues. The CDR3 nucleotides are TGTGCCAGCAGGGCAGGCAATCAGCCCCAGCATTTT. This codes for CASRAGNQPQHF.

This clone has only one observation. Mismatch with germline at one junction end may stem from a read error. This chain links TRBV9 with TRBJ1-1; TRBD1 might be the D (6 bases). Germline-derived CDR1 and CDR2 are SGDLS and YYNGEE. The CDR3 loop spans 12 amino acids. CDR3 bases: TGTGCCAGCAAGGGGGGGAACGCTGAAGCTTTCTTT. Encoded protein: CASKGGNAEAFF.

The V and J genes are TRBV19 and TRBJ2-2; the D is unclear. This CDR3 is 13 amino acids long. Trimming took 10 bases from V and 9 from J, leaving 18 bases between them. Germline V gives CDR1 LNHDA, CDR2 SQIVND (reference sequence). The chain's CDR3 is CATLGQVQWELFF. CDR3 in DNA: TGTGCCACCTTGGGCCAGGTTCAGTGGGAGCTGTTTTTT.

The chain joins TRBV5-1 to TRBJ1-6, with 8 bases identical to TRBD1. The germline CDR1 and CDR2 sequences are SGHRS and YFSETQ. The CDR3 spans 16 residues. The J segment lost 6 bases and the V segment lost 0 bases, leaving 5 bases of the junction unmatched. CDR3: CASSLAGTGLNSPLHF. The CDR3 nucleotides are TGCGCCAGCAGCTTGGCCGGGACAGGCCTTAATTCACCCCTCCACTTT. Based on the CDR3 plus reference TRBV5-1 and TRBJ1-6, the full variable domain is KAGVTQTPRYLIKTRGQQVTLSCSPISGHRSVSWYQQTPGQGLQFLFEYFSETQRNKGNFPGRFSGRQFSNSRSEMNVSTLELGDSALYLCASSLAGTGLNSPLHFGNGTRLTVT.

This clone is a singleton in its sample. The chain carries TRBV7-2 and TRBJ2-3; D is unclear. Trimming took off 5 bases at V and 2 bases at J, with 5 bases between the two ends. Per germline, CDR1 SGHTA and CDR2 FQGNSA. The CDR3 is 12 residues long. The CDR3 DNA sequence: TGTGCCAGCAGCCCTTTCACAGATACGCAGTATTTT. It specifies CASSPFTDTQYF.

The genes are TRBV6-2 or TRBV6-3 and TRBJ2-7; D is perhaps TRBD1 or TRBD2 (5 bases each). Germline CDR1 is MNHEY and CDR2 is SVGEGT. The CDR3 contains 15 residues. V was clipped by 0 bases and J by 2 bases, with 11 bases between them. This CDR3 reads CASSYSLRDPYEQYF. The CDR3 coding sequence is TGTGCCAGCAGTTACTCGTTGAGGGACCCCTACGAGCAGTACTTC.

This rearrangement joins TRBV6-2 or TRBV6-3 to TRBJ2-7, with D uncertain. Germline values: CDR1 MNHEY, CDR2 SVGEGT. This CDR3 comprises 16 residues. The V gene lost 0 bases and the J gene lost 3 bases, with 15 bases spanning the gap. CDR3 sequence reads: CASSYSSRMEDYEQYF. CDR3 bases: TGTGCCAGCAGTTACTCGAGCCGGATGGAAGACTACGAGCAGTACTTC.

This clone was seen only once. CDR3 DNA: TGCGCCAGCAGCCCGGGACTCAACACTGAAGCTTTCTTT. This codes for CASSPGLNTEAFF. This rearrangement joins TRBV10-1 to TRBJ1-1; a possible D gene is TRBD1 (5 bases). Germline values: CDR1 WNHNN, CDR2 SYGVQD (reference sequence). This CDR3 spans 13 amino acids. Trimming removed 6 bases at V and 2 bases at J, with 10 bases between.

This chain links TRBV7-9 with TRBJ1-1; 9 nucleotides line up with TRBD1. CDR1 and CDR2 from the germline V gene are SEHNR and FQNEAQ (reference sequence). V was clipped by 1 base and J by 1 base; unmatched bases: 4. The length of the CDR3 is 16 residues. The CDR3 DNA reads as TGTGCCAGCAGCTTAGGGACAGGGGACACGAACACTGAAGCTTTCTTT. The encoded protein is CASSLGTGDTNTEAFF.

The chain uses TRBV27 and TRBJ1-6; D is unclear. From germline, CDR1 is MNHEY and CDR2 SMNVEV (reference sequence). The V end lost 5 bases, the J end lost 6 bases, and 14 bases lay between the germline ends. This CDR3 is built from 15 residues. CDR3 sequence (DNA): TGTGCCAGCAGTCTCCTGGCGGGTACTAATTCACCCCTCCACTTT. Its protein product is CASSLLAGTNSPLHF.

CDR3 coding DNA: TGTGCCAGCAGTGAAGGAACCGGCGGCAATGAAAAACTGTTTTTT. Translating gives CASSEGTGGNEKLFF. This chain joins TRBV2 and TRBJ1-4; D gene ambiguous. Germline CDR1 and CDR2: SNHLY and FYNNEI. Deletions cut 1 base from V and 5 bases from J, with 11 bases between. The CDR3 length is 15 residues.

The gene calls are TRBV4-2 and TRBJ2-2; 10 bases align to TRBD1. After removal of 0 bases from V and 8 bases from J, the junction contained 6 bases not matched to a gene. Germline V gene sequence: CDR1 LGHNA, CDR2 YNFKEQ. CDR3 length: 16 amino acids. The CDR3 spells CASSQEGTGAWGELFF. CDR3 nucleotides: TGTGCCAGCAGCCAAGAGGGGACAGGGGCTTGGGGGGAGCTGTTTTTT.

Only a few counts were recorded for this clone. The rearrangement links TRBV6-4 to TRBJ2-6; a weak D match, TRBD1 (5 bases). Looked up from germline, CDR1 is MRHNA and CDR2 is SNTAGT. With 6 bases removed from V and 1 base from J, the gap between germline ends came to 7 bases. The CDR3 has 14 residues. CDR3 amino acids: CASSRQSGANVLTF. In DNA, the CDR3 is TGTGCCAGCAGCCGACAGTCTGGGGCCAACGTCCTGACTTTC.